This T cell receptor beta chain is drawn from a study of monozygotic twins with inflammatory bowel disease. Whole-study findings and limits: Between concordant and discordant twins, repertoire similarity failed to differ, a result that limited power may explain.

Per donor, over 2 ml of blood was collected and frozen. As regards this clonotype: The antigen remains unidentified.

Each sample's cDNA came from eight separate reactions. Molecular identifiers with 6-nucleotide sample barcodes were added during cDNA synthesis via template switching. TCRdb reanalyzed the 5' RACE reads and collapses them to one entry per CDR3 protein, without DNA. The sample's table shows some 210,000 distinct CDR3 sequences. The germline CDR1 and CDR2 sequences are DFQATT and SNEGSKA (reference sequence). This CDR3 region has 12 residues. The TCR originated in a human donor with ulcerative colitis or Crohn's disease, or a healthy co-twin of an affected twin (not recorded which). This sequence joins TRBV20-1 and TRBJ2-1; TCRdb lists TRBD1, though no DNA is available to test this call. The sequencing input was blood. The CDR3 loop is CSALTGFNEQFF.